These 8 T cell receptor beta chains were all obtained from the same sample, sequenced in a study of T cells after yellow fever vaccination. Via MiXCR, TCRdb re-called the 5' RACE reads, giving one row per CDR3 protein. The table records some 550,000 distinct CDR3 sequences, 15% to 20% of them present only once. This specimen consisted of PBMCs, obtained 15 days after the yellow fever booster vaccination. The receptors originated from a man aged 25 to 45 who received the YFV17D yellow fever vaccine.

This clonotype showed up many times. V usage is TRBV27 and J usage is TRBJ2-7; 9 positions agree with TRBD1. CDR1 MNHEY and CDR2 SMNVEV come from the germline V gene (reference sequence). The CDR3 extends over 13 amino acids. Unmatched junction bases numbered 3, after V lost 7 bases and J lost 2 bases. The CDR3 nucleotides read TGTGCCAGCACGGGACAGGGTGCCTACGAGCAGTACTTC. Translating it yields CASTGQGAYEQYF.

In this sample, this clonotype turned up a few times. The chain combines TRBV7-9 with TRBJ2-1; 9 positions agree with TRBD1. Looked up from germline, CDR1 is SEHNR and CDR2 is FQNEAQ (reference sequence). The CDR3 loop spans 14 amino acids. V shed 5 bases and J 15 bases; nucleotides not matched to a gene: 14. The CDR3 loop reads CASSPTTGGDVAFF. CDR3 in DNA: TGTGCCAGCAGCCCTACAACAGGGGGCGATGTGGCGTTCTTC.

CDR3 loop: CSVGYGSSYNEQFF. The CDR3, as DNA: TGCAGCGTTGGATATGGGAGCTCCTACAATGAGCAGTTCTTC. The V call is TRBV29-1, the J call TRBJ2-1; D is perhaps TRBD2 (5 bases). This CDR3 is 14 amino acids long. Trimming shortened V by 4 bases and J by 0 bases, and 10 bases separated the two germline ends. CDR1 and CDR2 (germline): SQVTM, ANQGSEA.

The chain joins TRBV7-2 to TRBJ1-2, with D maybe TRBD1 (5 bases). Between the trimmed V and J ends, which lost 2 bases and 7 bases, there was a span of 17 bases. CDR3 length: 15 amino acids. Germline V gene sequence: CDR1 SGHTA, CDR2 FQGNSA. CDR3 residues: CASSLRSGAGGGYTF. In nucleotides, the CDR3 is TGTGCCAGCAGCTTAAGGTCCGGGGCCGGAGGTGGCTACACCTTC.

This clonotype was detected only a few times. The chain has TRBV15 and TRBJ2-2; 7 nucleotides align to TRBD2. This CDR3 is 16 amino acids long. Trimming at V came to 5 bases and at J to 1 base, leaving 7 bases not matched to a gene. Germline loops: CDR1 LNHNV, CDR2 YYDKDF (reference sequence). The CDR3 bases are TGTGCCACCAGCCGATCTAGCGGAAGGAACACCGGGGAGCTGTTTTTT. Protein: CATSRSSGRNTGELFF.

The DNA for the CDR3 is TGTGCCAGCAGCTTTCCCGACGGTAAAGAGACCCAGTACTTC. This sequence encodes CASSFPDGKETQYF. This chain uses TRBV5-4 with TRBJ2-5; D gene ambiguous. Germline CDR1 is SGHNT and CDR2 is YYREEE (reference sequence). Trimming removed 2 bases from V and 3 bases from J, with 11 bases in between. CDR3 size: 14 residues.

This clonotype was counted ten times or more. The junction departs from the called germline gene at one end, perhaps through a read error. The V and J genes are TRBV5-1 and TRBJ2-7, with D possibly matching TRBD1 (5 bases). The germline CDR1 and CDR2 sequences are SGHRS and YFSETQ. The CDR3 consists of 12 residues. The CDR3 sequence: CASSGQGYEQYF. CDR3 nucleotides: TGTGCCAGCAGTGGACAAGGATACGAGCAGTACTTC.

The chain has TRBV7-3 and TRBJ2-3, with D possibly being TRBD1 (6 bases). CDR1 is SGHTA, CDR2 FQGTGA, per germline. Trimming shortened V by 5 bases and J by 2 bases, and 14 bases separated the two germline ends. The CDR3 covers 15 residues. CDR3 sequence: CASSPSGHDTDTQYF. The CDR3 DNA is TGTGCCAGCAGCCCTTCGGGACACGACACAGATACGCAGTATTTT.